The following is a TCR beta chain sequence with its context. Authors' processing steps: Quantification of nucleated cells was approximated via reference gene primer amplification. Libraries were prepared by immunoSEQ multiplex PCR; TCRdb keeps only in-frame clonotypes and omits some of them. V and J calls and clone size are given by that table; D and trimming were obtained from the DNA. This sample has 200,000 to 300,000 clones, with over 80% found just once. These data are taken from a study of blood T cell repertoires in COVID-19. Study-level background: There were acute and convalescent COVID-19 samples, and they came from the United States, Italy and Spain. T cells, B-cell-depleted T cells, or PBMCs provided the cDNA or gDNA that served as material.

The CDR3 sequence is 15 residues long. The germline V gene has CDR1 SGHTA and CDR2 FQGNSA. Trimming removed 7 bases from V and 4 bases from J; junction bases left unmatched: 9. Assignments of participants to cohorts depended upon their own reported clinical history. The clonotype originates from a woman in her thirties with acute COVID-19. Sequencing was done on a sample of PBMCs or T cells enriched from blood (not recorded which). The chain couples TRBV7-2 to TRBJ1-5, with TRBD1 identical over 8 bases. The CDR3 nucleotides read TGTGCCAGCACCGCTCAGACAGGGGCGAATCAGCCCCAGCATTTT. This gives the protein CASTAQTGANQPQHF. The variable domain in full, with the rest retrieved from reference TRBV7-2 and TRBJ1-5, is GAGVSQSPSNKVTEKGKDVELRCDPISGHTALYWYRQSLGQGLEFLIYFQGNSAPDKSGLPSDRFSAERTGGSVSTLTIQRTQQEDSAVYLCASTAQTGANQPQHFGDGTRLSIL.